This T cell receptor (beta chain) was profiled in a study of cytomegalovirus exposure and HLA in healthy donors. V dropped 5 bases and J dropped 6 bases, with 8 bases sitting between them. Germline lookup yields CDR1 MNHEY and CDR2 SMNVEV (reference sequence). The CDR3 loop spans 12 amino acids. The PCR was carried out with 60 Vbeta primers and 13 Jbeta primers. Assay: immunoSEQ multiplex PCR; the TCRdb copy retains only in-frame clones and omits some. The sample has 150,000 to 200,000 clones; nearly 80% are singletons. This sequence joins TRBV27 and TRBJ1-5; D unclear. The source material was PBMCs. The TCR comes from a man aged 45-65 years in good health and CMV-seropositive. CDR3 amino acids: CASSPMSQPQHF. CDR3 sequence (DNA): TGTGCCAGCAGTCCCATGAGTCAGCCCCAGCATTTT.